The 31 T cell receptor beta chains in this list originate from one sample, sequenced in a study of cytotoxic CD8 clonotypes in ibrutinib-treated CLL (dated by TCRdb to 2020 to 2023). Receptor amplification or capture employed the immunoSEQ multiplex PCR assay. The table comes from immuneACCESS by way of TCRdb, which keeps in-frame sequences with V and J called. Part of the clones is missing from these tables; in studies checked, under half for an unresolved V gene and the rest for unknown reasons. The sample table records about 310,000 clones; about 80% of these occur just once. The ten largest account for about 6.3% of the sample. Sequencing used PBMCs, obtained before ibrutinib treatment. Every receptor here comes from a human donor with chronic lymphocytic leukemia.

V and J are TRBV7-6 and TRBJ2-7; tentative D call: TRBD2 (5 bases). The length of the CDR3 is 14 residues. V lost 5 bases, J lost 0 bases, and 11 bases lay in between. CDR1 SGHVS and CDR2 FNYEAQ come from the germline V gene. CDR3 amino acids: CASSLLRGSYEQYF. The CDR3 DNA is TGTGCCAGCAGCCTCCTTCGGGGCTCCTACGAGCAGTACTTC.

J is TRBJ1-3 and V is TRBV7-2; weak D call: TRBD1 (6 bases). The V end lost 2 bases, the J end lost 2 bases, and 16 bases lay between the germline ends. From germline, CDR1 is SGHTA and CDR2 FQGNSA. The CDR3 is 17 residues long. This chain's CDR3 is CASSLNVGGLPGNTIYF. The CDR3, as DNA: TGTGCCAGCAGCTTAAATGTGGGGGGCCTGCCTGGAAACACCATATATTTT. The entire variable domain, with the rest obtained from reference TRBV7-2 and TRBJ1-3, is as follows: GAGVSQSPSNKVTEKGKDVELRCDPISGHTALYWYRQSLGQGLEFLIYFQGNSAPDKSGLPSDRFSAERTGGSVSTLTIQRTQQEDSAVYLCASSLNVGGLPGNTIYFGEGSWLTVV.

The V call is TRBV19, the J call TRBJ2-5; D uncertain. CDR3 length: 13 residues. Looked up from germline, CDR1 is LNHDA and CDR2 is SQIVND (reference sequence). Trimming cost V 7 bases and J 2 bases, with 11 bases left between them. CDR3 region: CASNMALQETQYF. CDR3 in DNA: TGTGCCAGTAATATGGCACTACAAGAGACCCAGTACTTC.

This chain connects TRBV6-1 to TRBJ1-2; D uncertain. Deletions cut 7 bases from V and 0 bases from J, with 15 bases between. The germline gives CDR1 MNHNS, CDR2 SASEGT. The CDR3 sequence is 15 residues long. The CDR3 sequence: CASTVGREANYGYTF. CDR3 DNA: TGTGCCAGCACCGTAGGGAGGGAAGCTAACTATGGCTACACCTTC.

This clone was detected a few times. The gene calls are TRBV19 and TRBJ2-7; 7 bases line up with TRBD1. The CDR3 is made up of 13 amino acids. V lost 5 bases to trimming and J lost 5 bases; unmatched junction nucleotides: 6. The V gene's germline CDR1 is LNHDA and CDR2 SQIVND (reference sequence). CDR3 amino acids: CASSVQGSHEQYF. The CDR3 bases are TGTGCCAGTAGTGTACAGGGGTCCCACGAGCAGTACTTC.

The chain is built from TRBV19 and TRBJ1-4, with D perhaps TRBD1 (6 bases). Germline CDR1 reads LNHDA; CDR2 reads SQIVND (reference sequence). Trimming took 8 bases from V and 6 from J, leaving 16 bases between them. There are 14 residues in the CDR3. The CDR3 region is CASYNTGRDEKLFF. CDR3 DNA: TGTGCCAGTTATAACACAGGGAGGGATGAAAAACTGTTTTTT. Full variable domain (missing parts from reference TRBV19 and TRBJ1-4): DGGITQSPKYLFRKEGQNVTLSCEQNLNHDAMYWYRQDPGQGLRLIYYSQIVNDFQKGDIAEGYSVSREKKESFPLTVTSAQKNPTAFYLCASYNTGRDEKLFFGSGTQLSVL.

The chain joins TRBV6-1 to TRBJ2-1; the D gene is possibly TRBD2 (5 bases). V shed 6 bases and J shed 3 bases, with 15 bases lying between them. Germline V gene data show CDR1 as MNHNS and CDR2 as SASEGT. This CDR3 has 15 amino acids. This chain's CDR3 is CASRFGITVYNEQFF. The CDR3 DNA sequence: TGTGCCAGCAGGTTCGGGATAACGGTCTACAATGAGCAGTTCTTC.

The V call is TRBV28, the J call TRBJ1-5; 9 bases are a match to TRBD1. Trimming took 8 bases from V and 6 from J; bases not matched to a gene: 11. Germline assignment: CDR1 MDHEN and CDR2 SYDVKM. This CDR3 contains 15 residues. CDR3: CASLRGQGWAQPQHF. In nucleotides, the CDR3 is TGTGCCAGCCTAAGAGGACAGGGGTGGGCTCAGCCCCAGCATTTT.

The chain's CDR3 is CASSPPPVNTGELFF. In DNA form, the CDR3 reads TGTGCCAGCAGCCCCCCTCCAGTGAACACCGGGGAGCTGTTTTTT. This sequence joins TRBV7-2 and TRBJ2-2; D is uncertain. CDR3 length: 15 amino acids. Germline CDR1 and CDR2: SGHTA and FQGNSA. V was pared by 5 bases and J by 1 base, with 11 bases between.

The chain combines TRBV6-5 with TRBJ2-3; no clear D. Trimming pared 6 bases from V and 9 bases from J, leaving 22 bases between. The CDR3 is made up of 15 amino acids. CDR1 is MNHEY, CDR2 SVGAGI, per germline. For the CDR3, the DNA is TGTGCCAGCAGCCGACACGGAGAAGACCCTGGGACGCAGTATTTT. Translating it yields CASSRHGEDPGTQYF.

The chain links TRBV27 to TRBJ2-1; D unresolved. Germline assignment: CDR1 MNHEY and CDR2 SMNVEV (reference sequence). V was shortened by 2 bases and J by 6 bases, with 5 bases between the two germline ends. This CDR3 region has 12 residues. CDR3 nucleotides: TGTGCCAGCAGTTTAAGGGCCAATGAGCAGTTCTTC. It codes for CASSLRANEQFF.

This chain links TRBV7-8 with TRBJ2-7, with D maybe TRBD2 (6 bases). Between the trimmed V and J ends, which lost 5 bases and 12 bases, there was a span of 20 bases. This CDR3 has 13 residues. CDR1 is SGHVS and CDR2 is FQNEAQ in the germline V gene. The CDR3 bases are TGTGCCAGCAGCGCGGGACCCCATTACGTTCCGTACTTC. Protein: CASSAGPHYVPYF.

This chain links TRBV6-6 with TRBJ1-5; 7 nucleotides agree with TRBD1. The V gene's germline CDR1 is MNHNY and CDR2 SVGAGI (reference sequence). The CDR3 sequence is 13 residues long. Trimming took 5 bases from V and 4 from J; bases not matched to a gene: 2. Written as DNA, the CDR3 is TGTGCCAGCAGTGACAGGGCGAATCAGCCCCAGCATTTT. It is translated as CASSDRANQPQHF.

The rearrangement uses TRBV28 and TRBJ1-3; TRBD1 matches at 9 bases. Germline CDR1 reads MDHEN; CDR2 reads SYDVKM. This CDR3 region has 16 residues. Losses at the gene ends were 4 bases for V and 2 bases for J; bases not matched to a gene: 6. The chain's CDR3 is CASSSTGGWAGNTIYF. The CDR3 DNA follows: TGTGCCAGCAGTTCAACAGGGGGCTGGGCTGGAAACACCATATATTTT.

The chain joins TRBV5-1 to TRBJ2-7; TRBD2 aligns across 10 bases. Trimming at V came to 5 bases and at J to 5 bases, leaving 7 bases not matched to a gene. CDR3 length: 14 amino acids. Germline lookup yields CDR1 SGHRS and CDR2 YFSETQ. CDR3: CASRGSGRLHEQYF. CDR3 nucleotide sequence: TGCGCCAGCAGGGGTAGCGGGAGGCTCCACGAGCAGTACTTC.

The CDR3 DNA reads as TGTGCCAGCAGCCAACTAACCGGGACAGGGGTCGGGCAGTACTTC. Amino acids: CASSQLTGTGVGQYF. The V and J genes are TRBV14 and TRBJ2-7, with 10 nucleotides matching TRBD1. Germline CDR1 reads SGHDN; CDR2 reads FVKESK. The length of the CDR3 is 15 residues. V was pared by 2 bases and J by 9 bases, with 10 bases of the junction left unmatched. The complete variable domain, with remaining parts taken from reference TRBV14 and TRBJ2-7, reads EAGVTQFPSHSVIEKGQTVTLRCDPISGHDNLYWYRRVMGKEIKFLLHFVKESKQDESGMPNNRFLAERTGGTYSTLKVQPAELEDSGVYFCASSQLTGTGVGQYFGPGTRLTVT.

This chain links TRBV27 with TRBJ2-3; D not certain. Per the germline V gene, CDR1 is MNHEY and CDR2 is SMNVEV (reference sequence). V was cut by 1 base and J by 2 bases, with 10 bases left in between. The CDR3 is made up of 15 amino acids. CDR3 residues: CASSLWFPNTDTQYF. CDR3 sequence (DNA): TGTGCCAGCAGTTTATGGTTTCCGAACACAGATACGCAGTATTTT.

The V and J genes are TRBV9 and TRBJ2-7, with 10 bases matching TRBD1. Losses at the gene ends were 3 bases for V and 3 bases for J; bases not matched to a gene: 6. Germline lookup yields CDR1 SGDLS and CDR2 YYNGEE. The CDR3 sequence is 15 residues long. The CDR3 DNA is TGTGCCAGCAGCGCCTCCGGGACAGGGGTCTACGAGCAGTACTTC. This gives the protein CASSASGTGVYEQYF.

The chain recombines TRBV25-1 with TRBJ1-2, with TRBD1 as a possible D gene (5 bases). Trimming took 3 bases from V and 8 from J, leaving 25 bases between them. The length of the CDR3 is 17 residues. CDR1 and CDR2 from the germline V gene are MGHDK and SYGVNS. The CDR3 DNA reads as TGTGCCAGCAGTGATTTTTCCGGCGGGGCTTTGGCGGGGGGCTACACCTTC. This sequence encodes CASSDFSGGALAGGYTF.

This sequence joins TRBV30 and TRBJ2-7, with TRBD1 matching over 8 bases. The CDR3 extends over 13 amino acids. In germline, CDR1 is GTSNPN, CDR2 SVGIG (reference sequence). Trimming removed 3 bases from V and 1 base from J; junction bases left unmatched: 2. The DNA for the CDR3 is TGTGCCTGGAGGAGACAGGGGTCCTACGAGCAGTACTTC. Its translation is CAWRRQGSYEQYF.

The V and J genes are TRBV10-2 and TRBJ1-3, with 7 nucleotides matching TRBD1. After removal of 2 bases from V and 6 bases from J, the junction contained 4 bases not matched to a gene. CDR1 WSHSY and CDR2 SAAADI come from the germline V gene. The CDR3 totals 14 residues. CDR3 sequence: CASSEAGGKNTIYF. CDR3 DNA: TGCGCCAGCAGTGAGGCAGGGGGGAAAAACACCATATATTTT.

V and J are TRBV7-6 and TRBJ2-1; 12 bases fit TRBD1. The CDR3 loop spans 15 amino acids. Germline V gene sequence: CDR1 SGHVS, CDR2 FNYEAQ. Trimming removed 6 bases from V and 7 bases from J; junction bases left unmatched: 7. CDR3 sequence (DNA): TGTGCCAGCAGACCTGGGACAGGGGGCACGAATGAGCAGTTCTTC. This sequence encodes CASRPGTGGTNEQFF.

This clone came up once. The rearrangement joins TRBV30 to TRBJ2-7; TRBD1 agrees at 10 bases. V lost 3 bases, J lost 5 bases, and 7 bases stayed unmatched. The germline V gene encodes CDR1 GTSNPN and CDR2 SVGIG (reference sequence). There are 14 residues in the CDR3. CDR3 DNA sequence: TGTGCCTGGAGCTCCGGGACAGGGGCGGACGAGCAGTACTTC. Amino acids: CAWSSGTGADEQYF. The variable domain in full, completed from reference TRBV30 and TRBJ2-7, reads SQTIHQWPATLVQPVGSPLSLECTVEGTSNPNLYWYRQAAGRGLQLLFYSVGIGQISSEVPQNLSASRPQDRQFILSSKKLLLSDSGFYLCAWSSGTGADEQYFGPGTRLTVT.

This clone came up a few times. The J gene is TRBJ1-1, the V gene TRBV19; D call uncertain. V lost 10 bases, J lost 0 bases, and 15 bases lay in between. The CDR3 has 14 residues. Germline loops: CDR1 LNHDA, CDR2 SQIVND (reference sequence). The CDR3 DNA is TGTGCCATTAGCCCTGGGCCAATGAACACTGAAGCTTTCTTT. This codes for CAISPGPMNTEAFF.

The chain couples TRBV6-1 to TRBJ1-4, with D hard to call. CDR1 MNHNS and CDR2 SASEGT come from the germline V gene. The CDR3 is 15 residues long. Trimming removed 3 bases at V and 4 bases at J, with 12 bases between. Here the CDR3 reads CASSDSRLVNEKLFF. The CDR3 DNA is TGTGCCAGCAGTGATTCTCGACTGGTTAATGAAAAACTGTTTTTT.

The chain carries TRBV7-3 and TRBJ2-6; D is unresolved. Germline CDR1 and CDR2: SGHTA and FQGTGA. This CDR3 spans 17 amino acids. Trimming took 1 base from V and 0 from J, leaving 10 bases between them. The CDR3 reads CASSLKGASSGANVLTF. The CDR3 nucleotides are TGTGCCAGCAGCTTAAAGGGTGCGTCCTCTGGGGCCAACGTCCTGACTTTC.

The J gene is TRBJ2-5, the V gene TRBV2; 8 nucleotides align to TRBD2. The CDR3 loop spans 15 amino acids. V lost 1 base, J lost 0 bases, and 1 base stayed unmatched. In germline, CDR1 is SNHLY, CDR2 FYNNEI. The CDR3 here is CASSEGLANQETQYF. DNA of the CDR3: TGTGCCAGCAGTGAAGGACTAGCGAACCAAGAGACCCAGTACTTC.

CDR3 residues: CASSLAGDETQYF. CDR3 DNA sequence: TGTGCCAGCAGCTTAGCGGGAGACGAGACCCAGTACTTC. This rearrangement joins TRBV7-7 to TRBJ2-5; perhaps TRBD2 as D (5 bases). Trimming pared 0 bases from V and 5 bases from J, leaving 7 bases between. This CDR3 has 13 residues. Germline assignment: CDR1 SSHAT and CDR2 FNYEAQ (reference sequence).

CDR3 residues: CASSEATVYGYTF. In DNA, the CDR3 is TGTGCCAGCAGTGAAGCGACAGTCTATGGCTACACCTTC. The chain employs TRBV6-1 and TRBJ1-2, with D maybe TRBD1 (5 bases). Germline lookup yields CDR1 MNHNS and CDR2 SASEGT. The CDR3 is 13 residues long. Trimming shortened V by 0 bases and J by 4 bases, and 6 bases separated the two germline ends.

This clone was detected only a few times. The chain joins TRBV19 to TRBJ2-1; D unresolved. V lost 3 bases, J lost 15 bases, and 12 bases lay in between. Per germline, CDR1 LNHDA and CDR2 SQIVND (reference sequence). The CDR3 is made up of 11 amino acids. The CDR3 loop reads CASSISRRLFF. The DNA for the CDR3 is TGTGCCAGTAGTATTTCGAGACGCCTGTTCTTC.

Comment on this clone: Other DNA sequences within the sample encode an identical CDR3. The J gene is TRBJ1-3, the V gene TRBV9; D gene uncertain. The CDR3 has 14 amino acids. CDR1 and CDR2 from the germline V gene are SGDLS and YYNGEE. Trimming stripped 0 bases from V and 0 bases from J, with 4 bases between. The DNA of the CDR3 is TGTGCCAGCAGCGTAGGGAACTCTGGAAACACCATATATTTT. As protein: CASSVGNSGNTIYF.